The 25 T cell receptor beta chains in this list originate from one sample, sequenced in a study of CD8+CD57+ T cells in acquired aplastic anemia. The study profiled TCR beta VDJ and CDR3 using genomic DNA as template. TCRdb re-called the reads with MiXCR, one entry per CDR3 protein. Of about 110,000 distinct CDR3 sequences in the sample, around 53% were seen once. Sequenced material: sorted CD4+, CD8+, or CD8+CD57+ T cells (not recorded which) from PBMCs. These receptors came from a human donor in good health, serving as a control.

This clonotype was detected ten times or more. The V gene is TRBV20-1, the J gene TRBJ2-1; possible D gene TRBD1, 5 bases. The ends were cut back, 6 bases at V and 4 bases at J, with 19 bases in the middle. The CDR3 has 15 residues. In germline, CDR1 is DFQATT, CDR2 SNEGSKA (reference sequence). The CDR3 loop is CSASPEQEAYNEQFF. The CDR3 DNA follows: TGCAGTGCCTCTCCAGAACAGGAAGCATACAATGAGCAGTTCTTC.

This chain uses TRBV25-1 with TRBJ2-5, with a weak D call TRBD2 (7 bases). The CDR3 runs to 16 residues. V was clipped by 4 bases and J by 4 bases, with 19 bases between them. Germline CDR1 MGHDK, CDR2 SYGVNS. CDR3 coding DNA: TGTGCCAGCAGTGTCCTTAGGGAGGGGGGACTAGAGACCCAGTACTTC. It specifies CASSVLREGGLETQYF.

The chain joins TRBV7-2 to TRBJ1-5; 7 positions agree with TRBD1. Germline V CDR1 and CDR2: SGHTA, FQGNSA. The CDR3 consists of 16 residues. V trimming: 0 bases; J trimming: 6 bases; junction bases outside the gene matches: 8. The DNA for the CDR3 is TGTGCCAGCAGCTTAGCTATAGGGGGCGAAAGTCAGCCCCAGCATTTT. This sequence encodes CASSLAIGGESQPQHF.

This clonotype was detected ten times or more. The chain employs TRBV3-1 and TRBJ1-4; D gene ambiguous. V gave up 0 bases and J gave up 7 bases, with 6 bases separating them. The germline V gene encodes CDR1 LGHDT and CDR2 YNNKEL (reference sequence). The CDR3 length is 13 residues. As DNA, the CDR3 is TGTGCCAGCAGCCAAGATCCGGGTGAAAAACTGTTTTTT. This encodes CASSQDPGEKLFF.

This clonotype was recorded at least ten times. The chain combines TRBV9 with TRBJ1-6; D gene ambiguous. CDR1 is SGDLS and CDR2 is YYNGEE in the germline V gene. The CDR3 has 14 residues. V lost 0 bases and J 6 bases, leaving 7 bases between the germline ends. DNA of the CDR3: TGTGCCAGCAGCGTAGTACAGACTAATTCACCCCTCCACTTT. Protein product: CASSVVQTNSPLHF.

V and J are TRBV15 and TRBJ2-7, with TRBD1 identical over 7 bases. Trimming removed 10 bases from V and 3 bases from J; junction bases left unmatched: 6. Germline CDR1 reads LNHNV; CDR2 reads YYDKDF (reference sequence). The length of the CDR3 is 12 residues. The CDR3 region is CAIGRDSYEQYF. CDR3 DNA: TGTGCCATTGGCCGGGACAGCTACGAGCAGTACTTC.

At least ten counts were recorded for this clonotype. CDR3 nucleotide sequence: TGTGCCACGGGTGGCAATGAGCAGTTCTTC. This encodes CATGGNEQFF. The chain is built from TRBV24-1 and TRBJ2-1; D is unresolved. Trimming removed 10 bases at V and 6 bases at J, with 6 bases between. Germline V gene data show CDR1 as KGHDR and CDR2 as SFDVKD. CDR3 length: 10 amino acids.

The chain links TRBV29-1 to TRBJ1-2, with D possibly TRBD1 on 5 matching bases. With 7 bases removed from V and 4 bases from J, the gap between germline ends came to 13 bases. This CDR3 is built from 12 residues. Per the germline V gene, CDR1 is SQVTM and CDR2 is ANQGSEA. The CDR3 nucleotides are TGCAGCGCCGAATCTGGGGCCTATGGCTACACCTTC. Translation: CSAESGAYGYTF.

At least ten counts were recorded for this clonotype. This chain uses TRBV20-1 with TRBJ1-2, with D hard to call. V dropped 3 bases and J dropped 6 bases, with 14 bases sitting between them. The CDR3 loop spans 13 amino acids. The germline V gene has CDR1 DFQATT and CDR2 SNEGSKA (reference sequence). The CDR3: CSASGANFDGYTF. CDR3 nucleotides: TGCAGTGCTAGTGGTGCGAATTTTGATGGCTACACCTTC.

The rearrangement joins TRBV10-3 to TRBJ2-2, with no clear D. V was shortened by 6 bases and J by 2 bases, with 10 bases between the two germline ends. CDR3 length: 14 residues. The germline CDR1 and CDR2 sequences are ENHRY and SYGVKD. As DNA, the CDR3 is TGTGCCATCAGCCAGGAGCTAAACACCGGGGAGCTGTTTTTT. Encoded protein: CAISQELNTGELFF.

CDR3 nucleotide sequence: TGTGCCAGCAGCTTAGTGATAGCGGGAGGATACAATGAGCAGTTCTTC. This gives the protein CASSLVIAGGYNEQFF. The chain recombines TRBV7-8 with TRBJ2-1; 10 bases align to TRBD2. Germline lookup yields CDR1 SGHVS and CDR2 FQNEAQ. With 1 base clipped from V and 4 bases from J, the junction kept 4 bases outside the gene matches. The CDR3 totals 16 residues. The variable domain in full, with the rest retrieved from reference TRBV7-8 and TRBJ2-1, is GAGVSQSPRYKVAKRGQDVALRCDPISGHVSLFWYQQALGQGPEFLTYFQNEAQLDKSGLPSDRFFAERPEGSVSTLKIQRTQQEDSAVYLCASSLVIAGGYNEQFFGPGTRLTVL.

The rearrangement joins TRBV19 to TRBJ1-6; D not certain. V dropped 6 bases and J dropped 14 bases, with 23 bases sitting between them. Germline assignment: CDR1 LNHDA and CDR2 SQIVND (reference sequence). The CDR3 length is 15 residues. The DNA for the CDR3 is TGTGCCAGTAGATCCGGGGATTCCCCCTTTGGGGCCCTCCACTTT. Its translation: CASRSGDSPFGALHF.

This chain joins TRBV7-9 and TRBJ1-1; no clear D. With 2 bases removed from V and 5 bases from J, the gap between germline ends came to 6 bases. CDR1 is SEHNR, CDR2 FQNEAQ, per germline (reference sequence). The CDR3 is 12 residues long. CDR3 in amino acids: CASSLSITEAFF. CDR3 bases: TGTGCCAGCAGCTTATCAATAACTGAAGCTTTCTTT.

This clonotype was observed many times. V and J are TRBV5-1 and TRBJ1-5; 7 bases are a match to TRBD1. The CDR3 is 15 residues long. Germline CDR1 is SGHRS and CDR2 is YFSETQ. V dropped 8 bases and J dropped 7; count of bases not matched to a gene: 15. CDR3 DNA sequence: TGCGCCAGAGGCCGACGACAGGGCGGAAGGCAGCCCCAGCATTTT. Translated: CARGRRQGGRQPQHF. Complete variable domain (other parts from reference TRBV5-1 and TRBJ1-5): KAGVTQTPRYLIKTRGQQVTLSCSPISGHRSVSWYQQTPGQGLQFLFEYFSETQRNKGNFPGRFSGRQFSNSRSEMNVSTLELGDSALYLCARGRRQGGRQPQHFGDGTRLSIL.

This clonotype was seen repeatedly, ten times or more. The rearrangement links TRBV10-3 to TRBJ2-7, with unresolved D. The CDR3 spans 14 residues. Deletions cut 2 bases from V and 3 bases from J, with 11 bases between. Germline assignment: CDR1 ENHRY and CDR2 SYGVKD. DNA of the CDR3: TGTGCCATCAGTGAGCCGAGCATGGACTACGAGCAGTACTTC. The encoded protein is CAISEPSMDYEQYF.

This clonotype came up many times. The chain joins TRBV7-2 to TRBJ1-1; a possible D gene is TRBD1 (5 bases). Germline lookup yields CDR1 SGHTA and CDR2 FQGNSA. V was cut by 6 bases and J by 1 base, with 9 bases left in between. The CDR3 is 13 amino acids. This CDR3 reads CASSSDRNTEAFF. CDR3 in DNA: TGTGCCAGCAGTTCCGACAGGAACACTGAAGCTTTCTTT.

This clonotype was observed at least ten times. The chain recombines TRBV4-3 with TRBJ1-1; 7 positions agree with TRBD1. Germline CDR1 and CDR2: LGHNA and YSLEER. The CDR3 extends over 15 amino acids. The trim removed 4 bases at V and 7 bases at J, leaving 12 bases unmatched. The CDR3 region has the DNA TGCGCCAGCAGCCGAACACTACCGGGACAGAATGAAGCTTTCTTT. It translates to CASSRTLPGQNEAFF.

The chain employs TRBV24-1 and TRBJ2-3; D is undetermined. The CDR3 extends over 13 amino acids. Germline loops: CDR1 KGHDR, CDR2 SFDVKD. Trimming pared 5 bases from V and 6 bases from J, leaving 11 bases between. For the CDR3, the DNA is TGTGCCACCAGTGTGGCCTCCACCGATACGCAGTATTTT. Protein product: CATSVASTDTQYF.

This clonotype was seen at least ten times. This chain connects TRBV4-3 to TRBJ1-1; 10 bases are a match to TRBD1. V shed 7 bases, J shed 3 bases, and the junction held 8 bases outside the gene matches. The germline V gene has CDR1 LGHNA and CDR2 YSLEER. There are 15 residues in the CDR3. The CDR3 spells CASTWGQGRDTEAFF. DNA of the CDR3: TGCGCCAGCACCTGGGGACAGGGGCGGGACACTGAAGCTTTCTTT.

The chain recombines TRBV9 with TRBJ1-1; 8 nucleotides align to TRBD1. Germline V gene lookup returns CDR1 SGDLS and CDR2 YYNGEE. Trimming removed 5 bases from V and 4 bases from J; junction bases left unmatched: 7. The CDR3 is 14 amino acids. The CDR3 region is CASSKDRGGTEAFF. The CDR3 nucleotides read TGTGCCAGCAGTAAAGACAGGGGAGGCACTGAAGCTTTCTTT. Together with reference TRBV9 and TRBJ1-1, the CDR3 gives the full variable domain: DSGVTQTPKHLITATGQRVTLRCSPRSGDLSVYWYQQSLDQGLQFLIQYYNGEERAKGNILERFSAQQFPDLHSELNLSSLELGDSALYFCASSKDRGGTEAFFGQGTRLTVV.

On this clonotype itself: Germline is not matched at one junction end, which may reflect a read error. V is TRBV19 and J is TRBJ1-2; no clear D. This CDR3 has 13 residues. Germline values: CDR1 LNHDA, CDR2 SQIVND (reference sequence). Here the CDR3 DNA reads TGCGCCAGTTCAATGGGCGGATCGAGTGGCTACACCTTC. Protein product: CASSMGGSSGYTF.

This clonotype was found many times. The J gene is TRBJ2-3, the V gene TRBV10-2, with 9 bases fitting TRBD2. The germline V gene has CDR1 WSHSY and CDR2 SAAADI. The CDR3 contains 14 residues. V was clipped by 7 bases and J by 2 bases; unmatched bases: 4. The CDR3 nucleotides read TGCGCCAGCATGGGACTAGCAGACACAGATACGCAGTATTTT. Translation: CASMGLADTDTQYF.

This clonotype has a count of ten or more. The chain couples TRBV7-2 to TRBJ1-4; tentative D call: TRBD1 (6 bases). This CDR3 region has 14 residues. V gave up 5 bases and J gave up 8 bases, with 15 bases separating them. Germline CDR1 and CDR2: SGHTA and FQGNSA. The CDR3 protein is CASSPTGSDEKLFF. The DNA of the CDR3 is TGTGCCAGCAGCCCAACAGGGAGCGACGAAAAACTGTTTTTT.

This clonotype came up a few times. The chain employs TRBV15 and TRBJ2-7; D perhaps matches TRBD2 (6 bases). V gave up 1 base and J gave up 5 bases, with 12 bases separating them. CDR1 is LNHNV, CDR2 YYDKDF, per germline (reference sequence). The CDR3 is 14 residues long. In nucleotides, the CDR3 is TGTGCCACCAGCAGAGTTGGGCGGGGTAACGAGCAGTACTTC. It codes for CATSRVGRGNEQYF.

This chain connects TRBV6-1 to TRBJ2-1; D is unclear. Trimming removed 6 bases from V and 4 bases from J, with 16 bases in between. The V gene's germline CDR1 is MNHNS and CDR2 SASEGT. This CDR3 has 15 amino acids. The CDR3 DNA reads TGTGCCAGCAGCCCCGAGTCCGCACTATACAATGAGCAGTTCTTC. It encodes CASSPESALYNEQFF.